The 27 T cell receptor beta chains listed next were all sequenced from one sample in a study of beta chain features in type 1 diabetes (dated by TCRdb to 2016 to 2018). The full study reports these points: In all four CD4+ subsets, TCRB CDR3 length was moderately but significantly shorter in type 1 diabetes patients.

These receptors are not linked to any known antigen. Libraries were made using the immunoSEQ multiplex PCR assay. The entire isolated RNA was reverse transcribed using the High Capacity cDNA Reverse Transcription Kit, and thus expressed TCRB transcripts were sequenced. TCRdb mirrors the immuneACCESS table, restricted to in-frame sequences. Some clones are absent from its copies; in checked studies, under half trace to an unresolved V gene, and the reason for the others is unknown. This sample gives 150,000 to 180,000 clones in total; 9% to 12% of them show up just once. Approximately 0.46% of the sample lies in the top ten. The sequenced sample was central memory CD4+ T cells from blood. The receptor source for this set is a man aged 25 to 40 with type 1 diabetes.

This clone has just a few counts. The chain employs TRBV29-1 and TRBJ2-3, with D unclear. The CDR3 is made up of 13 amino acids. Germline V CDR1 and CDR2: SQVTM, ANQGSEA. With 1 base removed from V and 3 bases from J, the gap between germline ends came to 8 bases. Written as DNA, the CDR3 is TGCAGCGTTGAAGCAGGCTCGACAGATACGCAGTATTTT. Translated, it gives CSVEAGSTDTQYF.

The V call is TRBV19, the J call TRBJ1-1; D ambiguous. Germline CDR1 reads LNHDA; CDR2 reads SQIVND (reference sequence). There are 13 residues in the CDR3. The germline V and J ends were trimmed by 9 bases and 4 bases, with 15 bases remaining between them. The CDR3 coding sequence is TGTGCCAGCAGTGAAACAGATAGCACTGAAGCTTTCTTT. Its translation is CASSETDSTEAFF.

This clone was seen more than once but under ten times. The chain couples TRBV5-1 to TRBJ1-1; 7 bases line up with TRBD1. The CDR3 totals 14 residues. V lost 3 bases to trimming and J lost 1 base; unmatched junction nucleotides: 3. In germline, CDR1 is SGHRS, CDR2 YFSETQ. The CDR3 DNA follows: TGCGCCAGCAGCTGGACAGGAGGGAACACTGAAGCTTTCTTT. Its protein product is CASSWTGGNTEAFF. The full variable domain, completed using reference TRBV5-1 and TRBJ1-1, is KAGVTQTPRYLIKTRGQQVTLSCSPISGHRSVSWYQQTPGQGLQFLFEYFSETQRNKGNFPGRFSGRQFSNSRSEMNVSTLELGDSALYLCASSWTGGNTEAFFGQGTRLTVV.

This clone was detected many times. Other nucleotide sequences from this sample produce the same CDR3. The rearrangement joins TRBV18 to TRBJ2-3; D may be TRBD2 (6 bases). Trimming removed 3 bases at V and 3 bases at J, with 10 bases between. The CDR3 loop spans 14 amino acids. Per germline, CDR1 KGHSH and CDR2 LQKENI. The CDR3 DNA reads TGTGCCAGCTCACCGTCGGGACTGACAGATACGCAGTATTTT. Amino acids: CASSPSGLTDTQYF.

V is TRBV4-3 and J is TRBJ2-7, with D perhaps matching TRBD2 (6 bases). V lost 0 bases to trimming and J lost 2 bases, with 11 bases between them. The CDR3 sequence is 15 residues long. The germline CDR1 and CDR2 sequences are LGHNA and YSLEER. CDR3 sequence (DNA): TGCGCCAGCAGCCAAGAGGGTGGGAGGACCTACGAGCAGTACTTC. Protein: CASSQEGGRTYEQYF.

The CDR3 loop reads CASSSASGSHPNEQYF. As DNA, the CDR3 is TGTGCCAGCTCGAGCGCTAGCGGGAGCCACCCCAACGAGCAGTACTTC. V gene TRBV5-4 combines with J gene TRBJ2-7; 10 bases are shared with TRBD2. The V gene's germline CDR1 is SGHNT and CDR2 YYREEE (reference sequence). The CDR3 length is 16 residues. Losses at the gene ends were 7 bases for V and 5 bases for J; bases not matched to a gene: 15. The full variable domain, completed using reference TRBV5-4 and TRBJ2-7, is ETGVTQSPTHLIKTRGQQVTLRCSSQSGHNTVSWYQQALGQGPQFIFQYYREEENGRGNFPPRFSGLQFPNYSSELNVNALELDDSALYLCASSSASGSHPNEQYFGPGTRLTVT.

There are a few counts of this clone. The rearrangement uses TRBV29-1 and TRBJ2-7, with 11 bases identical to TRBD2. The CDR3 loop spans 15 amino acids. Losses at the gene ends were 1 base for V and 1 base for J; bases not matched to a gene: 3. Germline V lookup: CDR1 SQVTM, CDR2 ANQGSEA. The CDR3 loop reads CSVEGLAGGSYEQYF. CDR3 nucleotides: TGCAGCGTTGAAGGGCTAGCGGGAGGTTCCTACGAGCAGTACTTC.

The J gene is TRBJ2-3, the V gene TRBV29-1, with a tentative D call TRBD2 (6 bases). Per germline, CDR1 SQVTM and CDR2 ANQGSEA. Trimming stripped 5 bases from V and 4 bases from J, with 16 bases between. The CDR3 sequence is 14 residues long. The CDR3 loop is CSVSEREFADTQYF. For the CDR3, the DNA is TGCAGCGTTTCTGAACGGGAGTTTGCAGATACGCAGTATTTT.

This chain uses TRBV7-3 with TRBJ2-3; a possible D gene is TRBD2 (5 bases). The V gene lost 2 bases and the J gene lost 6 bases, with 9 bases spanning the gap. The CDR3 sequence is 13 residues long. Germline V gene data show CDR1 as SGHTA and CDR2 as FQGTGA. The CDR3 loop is CASSLWESDTQYF. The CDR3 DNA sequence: TGTGCCAGCAGCTTATGGGAGTCGGATACGCAGTATTTT.

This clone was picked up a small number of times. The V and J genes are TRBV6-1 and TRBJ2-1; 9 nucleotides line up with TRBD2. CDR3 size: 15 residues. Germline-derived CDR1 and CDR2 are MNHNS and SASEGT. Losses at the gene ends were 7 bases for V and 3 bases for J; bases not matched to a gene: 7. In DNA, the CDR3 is TGTGCCAGCACTCCGGCTAGCGGGGACTACAATGAGCAGTTCTTC. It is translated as CASTPASGDYNEQFF.

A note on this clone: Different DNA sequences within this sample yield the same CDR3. CDR3 in DNA: TGTGCCAGCAGCTTAGGCGGAACCTCCTACAATGAGCAGTTCTTC. It encodes CASSLGGTSYNEQFF. J is TRBJ2-1 and V is TRBV7-3, with D unresolved. CDR1 is SGHTA and CDR2 is FQGTGA in the germline V gene. This CDR3 region has 15 residues. Trimming removed 2 bases at V and 0 bases at J, with 8 bases between.

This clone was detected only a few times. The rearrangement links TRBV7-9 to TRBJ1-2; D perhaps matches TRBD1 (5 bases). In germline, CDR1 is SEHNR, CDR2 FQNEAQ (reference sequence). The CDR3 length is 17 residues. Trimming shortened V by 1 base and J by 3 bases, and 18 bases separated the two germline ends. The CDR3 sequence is CASSLGAGFLLHYGYTF. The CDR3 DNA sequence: TGTGCCAGCAGCTTAGGAGCAGGGTTTTTGCTGCACTATGGCTACACCTTC. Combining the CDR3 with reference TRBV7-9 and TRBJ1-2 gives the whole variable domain DTGVSQNPRHKITKRGQNVTFRCDPISEHNRLYWYRQTLGQGPEFLTYFQNEAQLEKSRLLSDRFSAERPKGSFSTLEIQRTEQGDSAMYLCASSLGAGFLLHYGYTFGSGTRLTVV.

The CDR3 region is CASSFRSSGTGFSYEQYF. In DNA, the CDR3 is TGTGCCAGCAGTTTCCGGTCCTCCGGGACAGGATTCTCCTACGAGCAGTACTTC. The gene calls are TRBV27 and TRBJ2-7; 8 nucleotides match TRBD1. The ends lost 3 bases at V and 0 bases at J; junction bases unmatched: 13. Germline lookup yields CDR1 MNHEY and CDR2 SMNVEV (reference sequence). The CDR3 sequence is 18 residues long.

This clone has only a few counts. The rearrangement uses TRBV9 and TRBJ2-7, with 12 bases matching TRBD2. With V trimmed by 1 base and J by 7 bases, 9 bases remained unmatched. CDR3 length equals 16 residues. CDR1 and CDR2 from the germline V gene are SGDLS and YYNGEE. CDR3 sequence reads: CASSVMLAGGQEEQYF. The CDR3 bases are TGTGCCAGCAGCGTAATGCTAGCGGGAGGGCAGGAGGAGCAGTACTTC.

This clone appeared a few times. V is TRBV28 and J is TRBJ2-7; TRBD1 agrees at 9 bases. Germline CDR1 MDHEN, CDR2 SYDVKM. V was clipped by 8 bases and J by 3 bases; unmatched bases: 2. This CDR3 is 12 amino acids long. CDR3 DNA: TGTGCCAGCCGACAGGGGGGCTACGAGCAGTACTTC. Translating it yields CASRQGGYEQYF.

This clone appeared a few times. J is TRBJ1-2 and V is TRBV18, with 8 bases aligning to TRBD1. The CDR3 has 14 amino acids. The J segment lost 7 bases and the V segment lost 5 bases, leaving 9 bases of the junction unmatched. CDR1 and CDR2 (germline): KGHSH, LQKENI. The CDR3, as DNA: TGTGCCAGCTCAACTTCGGGACAGGATATTGGCTACACCTTC. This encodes CASSTSGQDIGYTF.

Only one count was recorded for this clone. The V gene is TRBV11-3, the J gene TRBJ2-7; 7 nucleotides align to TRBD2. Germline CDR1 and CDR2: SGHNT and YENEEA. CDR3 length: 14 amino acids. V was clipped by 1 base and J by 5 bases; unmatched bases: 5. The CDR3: CASSLGGSGNEQYF. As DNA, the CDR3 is TGTGCCAGCAGCTTAGGGGGAAGCGGGAACGAGCAGTACTTC.

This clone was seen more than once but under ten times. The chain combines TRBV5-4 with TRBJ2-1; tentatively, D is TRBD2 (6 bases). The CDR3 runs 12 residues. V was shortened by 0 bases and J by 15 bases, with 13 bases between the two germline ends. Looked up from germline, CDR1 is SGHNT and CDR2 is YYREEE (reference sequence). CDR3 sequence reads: CASSLAEGMSFF. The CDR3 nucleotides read TGTGCCAGCAGCTTGGCGGAGGGGATGTCGTTCTTC.

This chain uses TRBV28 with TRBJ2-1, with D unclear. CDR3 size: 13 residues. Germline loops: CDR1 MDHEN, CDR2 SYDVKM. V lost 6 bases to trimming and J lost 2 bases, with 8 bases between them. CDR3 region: CASSLPAYNEQFF. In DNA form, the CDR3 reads TGTGCCAGCAGCCTCCCTGCCTACAATGAGCAGTTCTTC.

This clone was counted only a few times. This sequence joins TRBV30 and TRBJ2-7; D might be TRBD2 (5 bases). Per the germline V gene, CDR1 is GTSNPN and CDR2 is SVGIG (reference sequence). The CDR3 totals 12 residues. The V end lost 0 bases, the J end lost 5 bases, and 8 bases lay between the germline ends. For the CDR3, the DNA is TGTGCCTGGAGTGTACTAGTGAACGAGCAGTACTTC. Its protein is CAWSVLVNEQYF. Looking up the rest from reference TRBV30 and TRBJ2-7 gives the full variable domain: SQTIHQWPATLVQPVGSPLSLECTVEGTSNPNLYWYRQAAGRGLQLLFYSVGIGQISSEVPQNLSASRPQDRQFILSSKKLLLSDSGFYLCAWSVLVNEQYFGPGTRLTVT.

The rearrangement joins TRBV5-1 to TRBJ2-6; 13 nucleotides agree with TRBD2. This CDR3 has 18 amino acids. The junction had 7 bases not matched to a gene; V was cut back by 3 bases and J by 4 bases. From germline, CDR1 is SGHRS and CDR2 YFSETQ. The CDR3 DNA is TGCGCCAGCAGCTCAGGACTAGCGGGAGTCGCGGGGGCCAACGTCCTGACTTTC. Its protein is CASSSGLAGVAGANVLTF.

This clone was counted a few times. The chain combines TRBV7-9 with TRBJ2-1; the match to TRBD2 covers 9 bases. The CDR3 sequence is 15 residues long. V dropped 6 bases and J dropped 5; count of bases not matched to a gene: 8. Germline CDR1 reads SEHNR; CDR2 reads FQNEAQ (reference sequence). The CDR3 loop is CASSSIAGVNNEQFF. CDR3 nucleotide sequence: TGTGCCAGCAGTTCGATAGCGGGAGTGAACAATGAGCAGTTCTTC.

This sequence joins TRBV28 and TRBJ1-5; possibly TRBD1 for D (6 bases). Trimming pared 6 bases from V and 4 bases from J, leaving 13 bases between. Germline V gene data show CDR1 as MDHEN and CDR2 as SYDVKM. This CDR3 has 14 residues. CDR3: CASRRDTFNQPQHF. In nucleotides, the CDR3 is TGTGCCAGCAGGAGGGACACATTTAATCAGCCCCAGCATTTT.

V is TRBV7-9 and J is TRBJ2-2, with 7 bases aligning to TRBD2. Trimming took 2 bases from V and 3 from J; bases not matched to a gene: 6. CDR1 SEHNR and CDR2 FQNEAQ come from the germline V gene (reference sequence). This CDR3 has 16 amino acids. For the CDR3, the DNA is TGTGCCAGCAGCTTATGGGCGGGAGACCACACCGGGGAGCTGTTTTTT. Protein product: CASSLWAGDHTGELFF.

Here the CDR3 DNA reads TGTGCCAGTAGTTGGAACGAGGGAACCTACGAGCAGTACTTC. Translating gives CASSWNEGTYEQYF. The chain is built from TRBV6-1 and TRBJ2-7, with D tentatively TRBD2 (5 bases). Deletions cut 9 bases from V and 2 bases from J, with 17 bases between. This CDR3 has 14 amino acids. Germline loops: CDR1 MNHNS, CDR2 SASEGT.

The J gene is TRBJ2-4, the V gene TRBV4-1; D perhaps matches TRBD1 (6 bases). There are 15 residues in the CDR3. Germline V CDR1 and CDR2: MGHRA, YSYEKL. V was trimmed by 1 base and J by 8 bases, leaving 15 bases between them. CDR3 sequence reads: CASSQGGAGVDIQYF. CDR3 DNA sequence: TGCGCCAGCAGCCAAGGAGGGGCAGGGGTGGACATTCAGTACTTC.

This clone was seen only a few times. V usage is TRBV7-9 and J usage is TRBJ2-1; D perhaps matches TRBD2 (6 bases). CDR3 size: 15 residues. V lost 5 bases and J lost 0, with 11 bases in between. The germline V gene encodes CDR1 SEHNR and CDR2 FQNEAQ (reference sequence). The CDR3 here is CASSSGSGSYNEQFF. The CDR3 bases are TGTGCCAGCAGCAGCGGGTCAGGCTCCTACAATGAGCAGTTCTTC.